This T cell receptor (beta chain) was documented in a study of T cell responses to AZD1222 COVID-19 vaccine. As to this clone: Its antigen is unknown.

Study results and limitations: White British donors predominated, females outnumbered males, and clonal diversity was possibly underestimated.

Sequencing used immunoSEQ multiplex PCR; TCRdb keeps in-frame clones, though not all of them. This table holds some 86,000 clones, roughly 90% found once. The TCR was taken from an adult who received the AZD1222 COVID-19 vaccine. Sequenced here: peripheral blood, sampled 28 days after the second AZD1222 dose.

The CDR3 DNA is TGTGCCACAGGACAGGGAGCGAATCAGCCCCAGCATTTT. This sequence encodes CATGQGANQPQHF. The V call is TRBV6-5, the J call TRBJ1-5, with TRBD1 identical over 8 bases. Germline CDR1 reads MNHEY; CDR2 reads SVGAGI. There are 13 residues in the CDR3. V was pared by 10 bases and J by 4 bases, with 6 bases of the junction left unmatched.